One and the same sample provided the 5 T cell receptor beta chains below, sequenced in a study of shared clonotypes between healthy human individuals. Sequencing used immunoSEQ multiplex PCR; TCRdb keeps in-frame clones, though not all of them. The sample yields roughly 1.4 million clones, around 98.5% seen once. Sequenced material: naive CD4+ T cells sorted from blood. As for subset: CD45RA+ positively selected. All receptors derive from a man between 25 and 39 years old in good health.

The chain employs TRBV6-5 and TRBJ2-7; 9 nucleotides match TRBD2. The CDR3 spans 14 residues. CDR1 is MNHEY and CDR2 is SVGAGI in the germline V gene. The ends lost 6 bases at V and 2 bases at J; junction bases unmatched: 5. CDR3 DNA: TGTGCCAGCAGACGGCGGGAGGGCCCCTACGAGCAGTACTTC. The encoded protein is CASRRREGPYEQYF.

The chain recombines TRBV5-5 with TRBJ2-7; TRBD2 aligns across 13 bases. The CDR3 length is 15 residues. V lost 4 bases, J lost 5 bases, and 6 bases stayed unmatched. Germline V gives CDR1 SGHKS, CDR2 YYEKEE (reference sequence). CDR3 loop: CASSLTSGRADEQYF. CDR3 coding DNA: TGTGCCAGCAGCCTAACTAGCGGGAGGGCGGACGAGCAGTACTTC.

The chain couples TRBV4-1 to TRBJ2-5, with D uncertain. CDR1 and CDR2 from the germline V gene are MGHRA and YSYEKL. With 0 bases removed from V and 9 bases from J, the gap between germline ends came to 11 bases. This CDR3 region has 13 residues. The CDR3 protein is CASSQDRLMAQYF. DNA for the CDR3: TGCGCCAGCAGCCAAGACCGGCTAATGGCCCAGTACTTC.

J is TRBJ2-3 and V is TRBV5-6; 7 bases agree with TRBD1. This CDR3 contains 16 residues. The V segment lost 1 base and the J segment 2 bases; nucleotides outside the gene matches: 7. The germline gives CDR1 SGHDT, CDR2 YYEEEE. CDR3 in DNA: TGTGCCAGCAGCTTGCCCCGGGACAGATTCACAGATACGCAGTATTTT. This gives the protein CASSLPRDRFTDTQYF. Full variable domain (outside the CDR3, taken from reference TRBV5-6 and TRBJ2-3): DAGVTQSPTHLIKTRGQQVTLRCSPKSGHDTVSWYQQALGQGPQFIFQYYEEEERQRGNFPDRFSGHQFPNYSSELNVNALLLGDSALYLCASSLPRDRFTDTQYFGPGTRLTVL.

The CDR3 here is CASRSGSYSGNTIYF. The CDR3 coding sequence is TGTGCCAGTAGGAGCGGAAGCTACTCTGGAAACACCATATATTTT. The V gene is TRBV19, the J gene TRBJ1-3; no definite D call. From germline, CDR1 is LNHDA and CDR2 SQIVND (reference sequence). V lost 6 bases, J lost 0 bases, and 12 bases lay in between. This CDR3 is built from 15 residues.